Here is one TCR beta chain with its context. This sample is part of a study of CD8 T cells in Susac syndrome. Between the trimmed V and J ends, which lost 4 bases and 1 base, there was a span of 9 bases. Germline V CDR1 and CDR2: DFQATT, SNEGSKA (reference sequence). This CDR3 has 13 residues. Random-hexamer reverse transcription was applied to roughly 0.45 to 1 ug RNA. Multiplex immunoSEQ PCR targeted 54 Vbeta and 13 Jbeta TCR beta segments. TCRdb independently ran MiXCR on the immunoSEQ multiplex PCR reads; one entry per CDR3 protein. Of fewer than 200,000 distinct CDR3 sequences in the sample, about 95% were seen once. TCR beta from blood CD8+ and CD4+ T cells was sequenced. Controls matched for sex and age were healthy donors. Negative isolation was used for CD8+ and CD4+ T cells, and FACS enrichment was applied to TEMRA cells.

The TCR sequence derives from a human donor in good health. The sample consisted of CD4+ T cells from PBMCs. The chain combines TRBV20-1 with TRBJ2-3, with D possibly being TRBD2 (5 bases). CDR3 DNA: TGCAGTGCTACCGGACTGGGCACAGATACGCAGTATTTT. Residues: CSATGLGTDTQYF.